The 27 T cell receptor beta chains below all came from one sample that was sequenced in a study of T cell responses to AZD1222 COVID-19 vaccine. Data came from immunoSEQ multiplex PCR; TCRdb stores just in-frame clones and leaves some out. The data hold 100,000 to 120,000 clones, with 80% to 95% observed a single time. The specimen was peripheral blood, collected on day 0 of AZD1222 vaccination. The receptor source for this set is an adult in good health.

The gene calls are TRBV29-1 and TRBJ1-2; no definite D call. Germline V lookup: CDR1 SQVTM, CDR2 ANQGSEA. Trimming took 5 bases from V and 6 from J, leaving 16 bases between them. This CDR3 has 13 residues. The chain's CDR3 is CSVRRGHGDGYTF. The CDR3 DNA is TGCAGCGTTCGTCGCGGTCACGGGGATGGCTACACCTTC.

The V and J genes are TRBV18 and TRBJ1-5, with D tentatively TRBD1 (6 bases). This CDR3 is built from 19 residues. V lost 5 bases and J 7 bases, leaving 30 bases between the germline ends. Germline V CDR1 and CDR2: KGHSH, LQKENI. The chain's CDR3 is CASSTFTGPLEYYYQPQHF. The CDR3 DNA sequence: TGTGCCAGCTCAACTTTTACAGGGCCGTTGGAGTATTATTACCAGCCCCAGCATTTT.

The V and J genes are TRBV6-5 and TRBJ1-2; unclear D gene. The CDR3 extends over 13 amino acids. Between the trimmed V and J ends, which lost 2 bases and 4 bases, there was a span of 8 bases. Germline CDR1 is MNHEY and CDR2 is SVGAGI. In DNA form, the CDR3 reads TGTGCCAGCAGTTACACGGGGATCTATGGCTACACCTTC. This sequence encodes CASSYTGIYGYTF.

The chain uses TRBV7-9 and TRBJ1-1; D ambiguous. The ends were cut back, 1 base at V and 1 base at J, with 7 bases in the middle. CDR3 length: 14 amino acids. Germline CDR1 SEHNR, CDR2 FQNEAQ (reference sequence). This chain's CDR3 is CASSLVRANTEAFF. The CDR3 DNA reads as TGTGCCAGCAGCTTAGTCAGAGCGAACACTGAAGCTTTCTTT.

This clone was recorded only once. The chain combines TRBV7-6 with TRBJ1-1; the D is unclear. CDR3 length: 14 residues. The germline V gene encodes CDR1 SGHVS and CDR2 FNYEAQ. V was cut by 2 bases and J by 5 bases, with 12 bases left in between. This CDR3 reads CASSLLVIGTEAFF. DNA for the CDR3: TGTGCCAGCAGCTTACTCGTAATCGGTACTGAAGCTTTCTTT.

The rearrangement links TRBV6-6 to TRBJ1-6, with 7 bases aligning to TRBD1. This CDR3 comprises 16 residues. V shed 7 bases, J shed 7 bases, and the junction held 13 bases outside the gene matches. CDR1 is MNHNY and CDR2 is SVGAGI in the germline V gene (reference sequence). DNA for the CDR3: TGTGCCAGCACCTCGACGGAGGACAGGCTCAATTCACCCCTCCACTTT. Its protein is CASTSTEDRLNSPLHF.

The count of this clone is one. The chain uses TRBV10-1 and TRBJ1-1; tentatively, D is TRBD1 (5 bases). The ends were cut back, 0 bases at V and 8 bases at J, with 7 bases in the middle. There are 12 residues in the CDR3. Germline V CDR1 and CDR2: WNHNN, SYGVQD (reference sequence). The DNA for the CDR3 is TGCGCCAGCAGTGAGTCGACAGAGGAAGCTTTCTTT. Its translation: CASSESTEEAFF.

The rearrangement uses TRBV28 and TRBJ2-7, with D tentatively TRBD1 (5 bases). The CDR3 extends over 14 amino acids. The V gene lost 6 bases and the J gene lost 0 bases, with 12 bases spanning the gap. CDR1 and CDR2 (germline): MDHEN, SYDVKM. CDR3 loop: CASSAVDSSYEQYF. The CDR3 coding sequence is TGTGCCAGCAGCGCCGTTGACAGCTCCTACGAGCAGTACTTC.

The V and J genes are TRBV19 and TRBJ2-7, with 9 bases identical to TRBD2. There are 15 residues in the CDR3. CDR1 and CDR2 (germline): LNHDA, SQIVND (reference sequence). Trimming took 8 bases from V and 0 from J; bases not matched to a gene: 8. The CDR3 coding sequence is TGTGCCAGTGGGGAAGCGGGGGGCCTCTCCTACGAGCAGTACTTC. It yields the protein CASGEAGGLSYEQYF. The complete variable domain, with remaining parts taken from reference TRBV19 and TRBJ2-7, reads DGGITQSPKYLFRKEGQNVTLSCEQNLNHDAMYWYRQDPGQGLRLIYYSQIVNDFQKGDIAEGYSVSREKKESFPLTVTSAQKNPTAFYLCASGEAGGLSYEQYFGPGTRLTVT.

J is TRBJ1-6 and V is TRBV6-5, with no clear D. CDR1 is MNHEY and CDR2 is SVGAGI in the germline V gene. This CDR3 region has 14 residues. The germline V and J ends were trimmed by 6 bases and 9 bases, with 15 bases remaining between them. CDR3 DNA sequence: TGTGCCAGCAGGACTAGGCCCACTGGTTCACCCCTCCACTTT. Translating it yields CASRTRPTGSPLHF.

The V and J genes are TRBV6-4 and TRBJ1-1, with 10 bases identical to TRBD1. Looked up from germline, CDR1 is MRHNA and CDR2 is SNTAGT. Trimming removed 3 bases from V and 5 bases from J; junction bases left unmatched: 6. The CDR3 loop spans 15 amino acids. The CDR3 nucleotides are TGTGCCAGCAGTGATGGGGACAGGGGAGAAACTGAAGCTTTCTTT. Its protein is CASSDGDRGETEAFF.

The CDR3 nucleotides are TGTGCCAGCAGCGTAGAAGGTGGGGACGGCGTGGACTCTGGAAACACCATATATTTT. It codes for CASSVEGGDGVDSGNTIYF. V usage is TRBV9 and J usage is TRBJ1-3; tentative D call: TRBD1 (5 bases). CDR1 is SGDLS, CDR2 YYNGEE, per germline. This CDR3 is 19 amino acids long. V lost 0 bases and J 0 bases, leaving 19 bases between the germline ends.

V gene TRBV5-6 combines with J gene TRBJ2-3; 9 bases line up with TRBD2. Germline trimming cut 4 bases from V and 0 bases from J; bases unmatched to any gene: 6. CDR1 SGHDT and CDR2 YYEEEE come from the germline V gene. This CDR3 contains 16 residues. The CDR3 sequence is CASSLVLAGSTDTQYF. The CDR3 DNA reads TGTGCCAGCAGCCTGGTCCTAGCGGGGAGCACAGATACGCAGTATTTT.

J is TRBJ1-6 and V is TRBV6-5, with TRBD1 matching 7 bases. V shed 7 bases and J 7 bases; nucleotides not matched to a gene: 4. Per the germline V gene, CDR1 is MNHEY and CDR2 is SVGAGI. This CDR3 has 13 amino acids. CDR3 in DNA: TGTGCCAGCAACAGGGGAGGGAATTCACCCCTCCACTTT. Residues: CASNRGGNSPLHF.

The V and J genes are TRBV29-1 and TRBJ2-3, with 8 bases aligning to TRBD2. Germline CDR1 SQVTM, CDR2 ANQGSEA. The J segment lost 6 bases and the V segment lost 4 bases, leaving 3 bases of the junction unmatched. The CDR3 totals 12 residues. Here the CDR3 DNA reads TGCAGCGTTGGCGGGGGGCGGGATACGCAGTATTTT. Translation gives CSVGGGRDTQYF.

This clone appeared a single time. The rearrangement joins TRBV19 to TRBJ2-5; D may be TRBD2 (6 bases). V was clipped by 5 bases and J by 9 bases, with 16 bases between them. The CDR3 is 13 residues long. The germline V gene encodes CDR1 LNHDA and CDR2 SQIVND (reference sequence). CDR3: CASSPRLGTAQYF. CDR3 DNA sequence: TGTGCCAGTAGTCCTCGACTAGGGACGGCCCAGTACTTC. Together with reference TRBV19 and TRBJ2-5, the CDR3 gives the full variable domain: DGGITQSPKYLFRKEGQNVTLSCEQNLNHDAMYWYRQDPGQGLRLIYYSQIVNDFQKGDIAEGYSVSREKKESFPLTVTSAQKNPTAFYLCASSPRLGTAQYFGPGTRLLVL.

CDR3 nucleotide sequence: TGCGCCAGCAGTGAGTCGGATGCAACTAATGAAAAACTGTTTTTT. Translation gives CASSESDATNEKLFF. The V call is TRBV10-1, the J call TRBJ1-4; D is ambiguous. V lost 0 bases and J 0 bases, leaving 5 bases between the germline ends. The length of the CDR3 is 15 residues. From germline, CDR1 is WNHNN and CDR2 SYGVQD (reference sequence).

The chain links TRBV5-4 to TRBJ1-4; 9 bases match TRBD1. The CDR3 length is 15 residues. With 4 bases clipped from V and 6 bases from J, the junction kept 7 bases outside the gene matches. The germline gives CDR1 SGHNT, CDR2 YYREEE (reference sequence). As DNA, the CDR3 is TGTGCCAGCAGCCAAAACAGGGGGCTCGATGAAAAACTGTTTTTT. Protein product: CASSQNRGLDEKLFF.

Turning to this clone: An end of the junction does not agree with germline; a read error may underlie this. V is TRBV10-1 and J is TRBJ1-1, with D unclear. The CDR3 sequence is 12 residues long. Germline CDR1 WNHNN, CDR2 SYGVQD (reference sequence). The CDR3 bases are TGCGCCAGCACAAGCAAGAACAGTGAAGCTTTCTTT. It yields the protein CASTSKNSEAFF.

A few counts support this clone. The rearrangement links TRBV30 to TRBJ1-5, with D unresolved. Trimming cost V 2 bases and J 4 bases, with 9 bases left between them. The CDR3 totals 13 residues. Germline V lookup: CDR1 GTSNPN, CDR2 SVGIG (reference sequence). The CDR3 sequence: CAWSLADNQPQHF. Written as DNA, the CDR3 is TGTGCCTGGAGTCTCGCTGATAATCAGCCCCAGCATTTT.

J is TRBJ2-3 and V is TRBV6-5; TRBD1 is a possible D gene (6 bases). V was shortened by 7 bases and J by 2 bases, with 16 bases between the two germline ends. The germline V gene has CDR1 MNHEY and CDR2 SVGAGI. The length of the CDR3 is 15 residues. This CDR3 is CASNRDIYLTDTQYF. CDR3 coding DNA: TGTGCCAGCAACCGGGACATCTACCTCACAGATACGCAGTATTTT.

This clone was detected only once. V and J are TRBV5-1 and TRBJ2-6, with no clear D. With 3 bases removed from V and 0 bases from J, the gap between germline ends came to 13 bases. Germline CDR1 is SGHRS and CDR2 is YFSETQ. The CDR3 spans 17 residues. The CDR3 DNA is TGCGCCAGCAGCTCCGGGTACAAGAGCTCTGGGGCCAACGTCCTGACTTTC. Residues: CASSSGYKSSGANVLTF.

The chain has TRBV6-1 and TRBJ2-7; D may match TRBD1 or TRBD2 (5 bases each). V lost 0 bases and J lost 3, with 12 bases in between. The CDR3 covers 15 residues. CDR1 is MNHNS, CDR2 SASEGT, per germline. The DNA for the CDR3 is TGTGCCAGCAGTGAAGCGGTGAGGGGAGACTACGAGCAGTACTTC. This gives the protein CASSEAVRGDYEQYF.

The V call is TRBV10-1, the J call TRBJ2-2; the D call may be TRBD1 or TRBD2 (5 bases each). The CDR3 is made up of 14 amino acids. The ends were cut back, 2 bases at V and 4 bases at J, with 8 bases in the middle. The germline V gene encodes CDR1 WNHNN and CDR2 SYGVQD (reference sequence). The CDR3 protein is CASSERGFTGELFF. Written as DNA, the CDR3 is TGCGCCAGCAGTGAGCGGGGCTTCACCGGGGAGCTGTTTTTT.

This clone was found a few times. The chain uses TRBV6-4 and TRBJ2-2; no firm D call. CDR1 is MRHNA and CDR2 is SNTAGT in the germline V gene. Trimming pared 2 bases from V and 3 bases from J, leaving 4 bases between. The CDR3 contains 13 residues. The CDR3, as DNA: TGTGCCAGCAGTGACGGATACACCGGGGAGCTGTTTTTT. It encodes CASSDGYTGELFF.

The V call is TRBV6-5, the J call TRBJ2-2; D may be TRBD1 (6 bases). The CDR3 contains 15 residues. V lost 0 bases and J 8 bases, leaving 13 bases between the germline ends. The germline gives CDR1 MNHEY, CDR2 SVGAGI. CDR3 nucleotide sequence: TGTGCCAGCAGTTACTCTAACAGGGTCGGGGGGGAGCTGTTTTTT. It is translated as CASSYSNRVGGELFF.

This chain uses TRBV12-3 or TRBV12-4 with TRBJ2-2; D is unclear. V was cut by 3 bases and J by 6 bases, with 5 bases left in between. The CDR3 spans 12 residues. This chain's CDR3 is CASSFIPGELFF. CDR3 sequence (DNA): TGTGCCAGCAGTTTTATCCCCGGGGAGCTGTTTTTT.